This record looks at one T cell receptor (beta chain) sequence and its context. What it recognizes is unknown. One end of the junction is discordant with germline, which a read error may explain. Amplified regions were TCR beta CDR3 sequences from RNA transcripts. The HTBI set primed first-round TCR CDR3 RT-PCR. In TCRdb, the multiplex PCR reads were re-called with MiXCR into one record per CDR3 protein. The data show fewer than 450,000 distinct CDR3 sequences, 15% to 20% seen once. The sample comes from a study of T cells in Graves' hyperthyroidism and ophthalmopathy. Study-level information: Peripheral blood was acquired at first diagnosis, ahead of any therapy whatsoever. Study-wide findings and caveats: Most clonotypes that expanded in the thyroid above 0.001 also showed up in blood.

Clinical symptoms, serum thyroxine and TRAb, thyroid ultrasound and orbital computed tomography together formed the diagnostic basis. Germline V gene data show CDR1 as MGHRA and CDR2 as YSYEKL. The CDR3 consists of 14 residues. This receptor was identified in a man between 18 and 35 years old with Graves' ophthalmopathy. The material sequenced was blood. This chain uses TRBV4-1 with TRBJ2-7, with D maybe TRBD1 (5 bases). The CDR3 here is CASSQDETDYVQYF. The DNA for the CDR3 is TGCGCCAGCAGCCAAGACGAGACAGATTACGTGCAGTACTTC.